The next 27 T cell receptor beta chains were all read from a single sample in a study of cytomegalovirus exposure and HLA in healthy donors. PCR amplification relied on 60 Vbeta primers (plus 13 Jbeta primers). TCRdb's table, derived via immunoSEQ multiplex PCR, lists solely in-frame clones and lacks some. Its clone listing holds approximately 130,000 clones. Specimen: PBMCs. The receptors derive from a woman aged 55-70 years in good health and CMV-seronegative.

The chain employs TRBV28 and TRBJ2-2, with a possible D match to TRBD1 (6 bases). CDR3 length equals 15 residues. The germline V and J ends were trimmed by 3 bases and 6 bases, with 14 bases remaining between them. The germline V gene has CDR1 MDHEN and CDR2 SYDVKM. CDR3 nucleotides: TGTGCCAGCAGTTTTCGACAGGATAATCCCGGGGAGCTGTTTTTT. Its translation is CASSFRQDNPGELFF.

The rearrangement uses TRBV6-6 and TRBJ1-2, with 8 bases lining up with TRBD1. Germline trimming cut 2 bases from V and 5 bases from J; bases unmatched to any gene: 10. Germline lookup yields CDR1 MNHNY and CDR2 SVGAGI (reference sequence). This CDR3 contains 16 residues. The CDR3 DNA sequence: TGTGCCAGCAGTTACCCTGGACAGGGCCTCCGGTATGGCTACACCTTC. Translated, it gives CASSYPGQGLRYGYTF.

CDR3 sequence: CASRSGGARSNTEAFF. The CDR3 DNA reads TGTGCCAGCAGGTCAGGGGGCGCAAGGTCGAACACTGAAGCTTTCTTT. The chain couples TRBV28 to TRBJ1-1; 8 bases map to TRBD1. V lost 6 bases, J lost 1 base, and 10 bases stayed unmatched. The CDR3 length is 16 residues. The germline V gene encodes CDR1 MDHEN and CDR2 SYDVKM.

The chain combines TRBV27 with TRBJ1-5; 7 bases are shared with TRBD1. CDR1 is MNHEY, CDR2 SMNVEV, per germline (reference sequence). The CDR3 covers 14 residues. Unmatched junction bases numbered 8, after V lost 6 bases and J lost 6 bases. The CDR3 here is CASSIDRAGQPQHF. The CDR3 coding sequence is TGTGCCAGCAGCATCGACAGGGCGGGTCAGCCCCAGCATTTT.

The genes are TRBV6-1 and TRBJ2-5, with D unresolved. The CDR3 spans 12 residues. Germline lookup yields CDR1 MNHNS and CDR2 SASEGT. Trimming removed 6 bases at V and 5 bases at J, with 10 bases between. The CDR3 spells CASSPSLETQYF. In nucleotides, the CDR3 is TGTGCCAGCAGCCCTTCCTTGGAGACCCAGTACTTC.

The rearrangement joins TRBV6-5 to TRBJ2-7; D gene unclear. The germline V gene encodes CDR1 MNHEY and CDR2 SVGAGI. The CDR3 is made up of 13 amino acids. Trimming took 3 bases from V and 5 from J, leaving 11 bases between them. For the CDR3, the DNA is TGTGCCAGCAGTTATTTCACCGGTAACGAGCAGTACTTC. Translating it yields CASSYFTGNEQYF.

The V and J genes are TRBV5-1 and TRBJ1-5; 9 nucleotides align to TRBD1. The CDR3 contains 15 residues. The V gene's germline CDR1 is SGHRS and CDR2 YFSETQ. Trimming cost V 4 bases and J 1 base; bases outside gene matches: 3. The CDR3 loop is CASSEQGASNQPQHF. Here the CDR3 DNA reads TGCGCCAGCAGCGAACAGGGGGCCAGCAATCAGCCCCAGCATTTT.

The chain employs TRBV6-1 and TRBJ2-5; 11 bases are a match to TRBD2. Germline-derived CDR1 and CDR2 are MNHNS and SASEGT. The CDR3 length is 16 residues. Trimming took 1 base from V and 1 from J; bases not matched to a gene: 2. This CDR3 is CASSEVGTSGQETQYF. As DNA, the CDR3 is TGTGCCAGCAGTGAAGTGGGGACTAGCGGCCAAGAGACCCAGTACTTC.

The chain joins TRBV19 to TRBJ1-3; D not resolved. Deletions cut 5 bases from V and 0 bases from J, with 11 bases between. The CDR3 is 15 amino acids. Per the germline V gene, CDR1 is LNHDA and CDR2 is SQIVND (reference sequence). CDR3 nucleotides: TGTGCCAGTAGTTTAGGCTCAGTCTCTGGAAACACCATATATTTT. It specifies CASSLGSVSGNTIYF.

The V gene is TRBV5-1, the J gene TRBJ2-7; D might be TRBD1 (5 bases). Per germline, CDR1 SGHRS and CDR2 YFSETQ. There are 14 residues in the CDR3. The V and J ends lost 2 bases and 2 bases respectively, with 11 bases between them. CDR3 protein: CASSFTQGPYEQYF. Here the CDR3 DNA reads TGCGCCAGCAGCTTCACCCAGGGTCCCTACGAGCAGTACTTC.

V and J are TRBV2 and TRBJ2-7, with TRBD2 identical over 7 bases. After removal of 6 bases from V and 2 bases from J, the junction contained 10 bases not matched to a gene. CDR1 is SNHLY, CDR2 FYNNEI, per germline. This CDR3 spans 15 amino acids. CDR3: CASRLRLAGTYEQYF. DNA of the CDR3: TGTGCCAGCAGGCTAAGACTAGCTGGAACCTACGAGCAGTACTTC.

The rearrangement joins TRBV7-6 to TRBJ1-3; D may be TRBD1 (5 bases). Looked up from germline, CDR1 is SGHVS and CDR2 is FNYEAQ. The V end was cut by 1 base, the J end by 0 bases, with 7 bases between. The CDR3 is 15 amino acids. DNA for the CDR3: TGTGCCAGCAGCTTAGTCAGGGCCTCTGGAAACACCATATATTTT. Its translation: CASSLVRASGNTIYF. Full variable domain (remainder filled in from reference TRBV7-6 and TRBJ1-3): GAGVSQSPRYKVTKRGQDVALRCDPISGHVSLYWYRQALGQGPEFLTYFNYEAQQDKSGLPNDRFSAERPEGSISTLTIQRTEQRDSAMYRCASSLVRASGNTIYFGEGSWLTVV.

The rearrangement joins TRBV2 to TRBJ1-1, with unresolved D. CDR1 and CDR2 (germline): SNHLY, FYNNEI. Trimming removed 2 bases from V and 6 bases from J, with 10 bases in between. The CDR3 has 13 amino acids. The CDR3 spells CASSERGFAEAFF. Here the CDR3 DNA reads TGTGCCAGCAGTGAACGGGGATTCGCTGAAGCTTTCTTT.

The chain joins TRBV4-2 to TRBJ2-6, with no clear D. Germline CDR1 and CDR2: LGHNA and YNFKEQ. The ends were cut back, 0 bases at V and 4 bases at J, with 10 bases in the middle. This CDR3 spans 16 amino acids. CDR3 DNA: TGTGCCAGCAGCCAAGAATTGCGGATCGGGGCCAACGTCCTGACTTTC. Residues: CASSQELRIGANVLTF.

The gene calls are TRBV27 and TRBJ1-4, with 8 bases identical to TRBD1. In germline, CDR1 is MNHEY, CDR2 SMNVEV (reference sequence). The V and J ends lost 6 bases and 6 bases, in that order; junction bases with no gene match: 9. This CDR3 contains 15 residues. The CDR3 DNA is TGTGCCAGCAGGCTCACACAGGGGGGATATGAAAAACTGTTTTTT. This codes for CASRLTQGGYEKLFF.

This chain uses TRBV29-1 with TRBJ2-5; D not certain. V was cut by 4 bases and J by 4 bases, with 10 bases left in between. The CDR3 runs 12 residues. CDR1 is SQVTM, CDR2 ANQGSEA, per germline. CDR3 sequence reads: CSVAESRETQYF. The CDR3 DNA sequence: TGCAGCGTTGCTGAGTCGCGAGAGACCCAGTACTTC.

This chain joins TRBV19 and TRBJ2-1, with 9 bases identical to TRBD1. CDR3 length: 14 amino acids. CDR1 LNHDA and CDR2 SQIVND come from the germline V gene (reference sequence). The V segment lost 4 bases and the J segment 5 bases; nucleotides outside the gene matches: 3. The CDR3 sequence is CASSSWTGDNEQFF. CDR3 sequence (DNA): TGTGCCAGTAGTAGCTGGACAGGGGACAATGAGCAGTTCTTC.

This chain uses TRBV19 with TRBJ1-2; D is unresolved. V shed 6 bases and J shed 1 base, with 6 bases lying between them. The CDR3 is made up of 12 amino acids. From germline, CDR1 is LNHDA and CDR2 SQIVND (reference sequence). In DNA, the CDR3 is TGTGCCAGTAGAGTCAGTAACTATGGCTACACCTTC. Its translation is CASRVSNYGYTF.

The chain uses TRBV5-1 and TRBJ1-1; 9 bases agree with TRBD1. The V segment lost 4 bases and the J segment 4 bases; nucleotides outside the gene matches: 5. The CDR3 loop spans 14 amino acids. Germline CDR1 and CDR2: SGHRS and YFSETQ. As DNA, the CDR3 is TGCGCCAGCAGCATGCGACAGGGGGTCACTGAAGCTTTCTTT. It codes for CASSMRQGVTEAFF.

The chain recombines TRBV19 with TRBJ1-4; 8 bases align to TRBD1. The V gene's germline CDR1 is LNHDA and CDR2 SQIVND (reference sequence). V was clipped by 9 bases and J by 0 bases; unmatched bases: 15. This CDR3 spans 18 amino acids. The CDR3 bases are TGTGCCAGCTCGACCCCCGGACAGGGCGATGCAACTAATGAAAAACTGTTTTTT. Protein product: CASSTPGQGDATNEKLFF.

This chain joins TRBV2 and TRBJ1-5; perhaps TRBD1 as D (6 bases). This CDR3 contains 15 residues. Between the trimmed V and J ends, which lost 4 bases and 0 bases, there was a span of 10 bases. Germline V lookup: CDR1 SNHLY, CDR2 FYNNEI. This chain's CDR3 is CASSVDRYSNQPQHF. CDR3 nucleotides: TGTGCCAGCAGTGTCGACAGGTATAGCAATCAGCCCCAGCATTTT.

The chain couples TRBV19 to TRBJ1-3; the match to TRBD1 covers 8 bases. The CDR3 sequence is 16 residues long. V lost 3 bases and J lost 0; bases outside the gene matches: 4. Germline V gives CDR1 LNHDA, CDR2 SQIVND (reference sequence). The CDR3 coding sequence is TGTGCCAGTAGTATGGGGGACAGGATCTCTGGAAACACCATATATTTT. The encoded protein is CASSMGDRISGNTIYF. Using reference TRBV19 and TRBJ1-3 for the parts outside the CDR3, the full variable domain is DGGITQSPKYLFRKEGQNVTLSCEQNLNHDAMYWYRQDPGQGLRLIYYSQIVNDFQKGDIAEGYSVSREKKESFPLTVTSAQKNPTAFYLCASSMGDRISGNTIYFGEGSWLTVV.

The V gene is TRBV7-9, the J gene TRBJ2-5; D is unclear. The CDR3 spans 16 residues. V shed 1 base and J shed 1 base, with 13 bases lying between them. Germline loops: CDR1 SEHNR, CDR2 FQNEAQ (reference sequence). Here the CDR3 DNA reads TGTGCCAGCAGCTTAGTCGACGGGTTGGGCCAAGAGACCCAGTACTTC. Translation: CASSLVDGLGQETQYF.

This chain joins TRBV7-9 and TRBJ2-1; TRBD1 matches 9 bases. Looked up from germline, CDR1 is SEHNR and CDR2 is FQNEAQ (reference sequence). V gave up 5 bases and J gave up 5 bases; unmatched junction bases: 7. The CDR3 sequence is 15 residues long. CDR3: CASSPGQGRDNEQFF. In DNA form, the CDR3 reads TGTGCCAGCAGCCCTGGACAGGGGAGGGACAATGAGCAGTTCTTC.

The rearrangement joins TRBV6-5 to TRBJ1-3; D is possibly TRBD1 (5 bases). V lost 3 bases and J 0 bases, leaving 9 bases between the germline ends. Germline V gene data show CDR1 as MNHEY and CDR2 as SVGAGI. There are 15 residues in the CDR3. CDR3 DNA: TGTGCCAGCAGTTATCACGGGGGCTCTGGAAACACCATATATTTT. This sequence encodes CASSYHGGSGNTIYF.

The chain carries TRBV10-3 and TRBJ1-2, with unresolved D. This CDR3 is built from 13 residues. Trimming cost V 2 bases and J 4 bases, with 8 bases left between them. The germline gives CDR1 ENHRY, CDR2 SYGVKD. CDR3 loop: CAISEVAPYGYTF. In DNA, the CDR3 is TGTGCCATCAGTGAGGTGGCCCCCTATGGCTACACCTTC.

This chain connects TRBV6-5 to TRBJ2-3; 7 positions agree with TRBD2. The CDR3 is 15 amino acids. V shed 6 bases and J 0 bases; nucleotides not matched to a gene: 6. The germline gives CDR1 MNHEY, CDR2 SVGAGI. CDR3 region: CASRLLASSTDTQYF. Here the CDR3 DNA reads TGTGCCAGCAGATTACTAGCGAGTAGCACAGATACGCAGTATTTT.